This TCR beta chain was retrieved from a study of blood T cell repertoires in COVID-19 (dated by TCRdb to about 2020). Concerning the study at large: Samples covering the acute and convalescent phases of COVID-19 were provided by collaborators in the United States, Italy and Spain. The prospective study material was composed of cDNA or gDNA derived from T cells, B-cell-depleted T cells, or PBMCs. Subjects who had been exposed to COVID-19, were actively infected with it, or had recovered from it provided the deeply sampled blood TCRbeta repertoires that made up the dataset. The repertoires were released in a freely available public database meant as a resource for research on the immune response to SARS-CoV-2. The samples were drawn from the first 160 participants of the ongoing ImmuneRACE study and from under 1,500 subjects provided by 6 global collaborators. Sample metadata almost always included a de-identified subject ID, COVID-19 status, age in years and sex. HLA class I and class II types, where available, came from metadata supplied by the sample provider rather than from assay-based typing.

Notes on this clone: It lacks a known antigen. Base qualities are not provided; no much larger clone lies one nucleotide away.

Each collaborating institution followed its own protocols to collect whole blood in K2EDTA tubes. For TCRbeta analysis, collaborator samples were shipped as frozen whole blood, as isolated PBMCs, or as DNA extracted from either sample type. The CDR3 holds 14 amino acids from the cysteine to the phenylalanine. Left in the record is the CDR3 DNA by itself, 42 bases read in frame from the first base. The germline V gene specifies SGHTA as CDR1 and FQGNSA as CDR2. From V the trimming removes 1 base and from J it removes 6 bases, while the gene matches leave 2 bases of the junction unaccounted for. General study outcomes and caveats: How much clinical and demographic metadata was included differed by source and by participant, and the metadata was provided uncurated.

The immunoSEQ Assay, a bias-controlled multiplex PCR, was used to amplify TCRbeta CDR3 regions from genomic DNA. Per the source publication's procedure: Within the assay, amplification of reference gene primers was used to estimate how many nucleated cells each sample contained. To quantify the absolute abundance of each unique TCRbeta CDR3 rearrangement, sequence reads were collapsed and filtered. For each sample, productive Simpson clonality was calculated as the square root of Simpson's diversity index across productive rearrangements. The clones in this table, taken by TCRdb from immuneACCESS, are in-frame only. Not every clone is retained; where verified, under half of the shortfall comes from an unresolved V gene, and the cause of the rest is unknown. V, J and clone size were drawn from that table, and D and trimming were deduced from the DNA. The sample table records about 240,000 clones; 70% to 80% of these occur just once. The top ten constitute around 3.4% of the sample.

The sequencing input was peripheral blood. This TCR came from a woman older than 75 with acute or convalescent COVID-19. The V and J segments used are TRBV7-2 and TRBJ2-7; TRBD2 lines up with 11 middle nucleotides. CDR3 region: CASSLGLAGGEQYF. The nucleotides read TGTGCCAGCAGCTTAGGTCTAGCGGGGGGCGAGCAGTACTTC.